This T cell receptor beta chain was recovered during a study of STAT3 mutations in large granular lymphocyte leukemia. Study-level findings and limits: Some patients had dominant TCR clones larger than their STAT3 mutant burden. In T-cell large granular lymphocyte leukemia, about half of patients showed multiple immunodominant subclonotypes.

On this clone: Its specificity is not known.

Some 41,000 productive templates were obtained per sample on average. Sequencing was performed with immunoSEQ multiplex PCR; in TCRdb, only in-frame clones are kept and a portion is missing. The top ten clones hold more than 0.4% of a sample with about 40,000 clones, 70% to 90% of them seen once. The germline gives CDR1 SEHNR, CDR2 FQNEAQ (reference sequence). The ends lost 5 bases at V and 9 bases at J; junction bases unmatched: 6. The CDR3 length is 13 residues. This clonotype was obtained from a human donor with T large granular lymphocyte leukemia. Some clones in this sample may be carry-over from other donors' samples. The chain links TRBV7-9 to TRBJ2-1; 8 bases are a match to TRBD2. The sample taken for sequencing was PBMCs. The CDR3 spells CASSRTSSSEQFF. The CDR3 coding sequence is TGTGCCAGCAGCAGGACTAGCTCCAGTGAGCAGTTCTTC.